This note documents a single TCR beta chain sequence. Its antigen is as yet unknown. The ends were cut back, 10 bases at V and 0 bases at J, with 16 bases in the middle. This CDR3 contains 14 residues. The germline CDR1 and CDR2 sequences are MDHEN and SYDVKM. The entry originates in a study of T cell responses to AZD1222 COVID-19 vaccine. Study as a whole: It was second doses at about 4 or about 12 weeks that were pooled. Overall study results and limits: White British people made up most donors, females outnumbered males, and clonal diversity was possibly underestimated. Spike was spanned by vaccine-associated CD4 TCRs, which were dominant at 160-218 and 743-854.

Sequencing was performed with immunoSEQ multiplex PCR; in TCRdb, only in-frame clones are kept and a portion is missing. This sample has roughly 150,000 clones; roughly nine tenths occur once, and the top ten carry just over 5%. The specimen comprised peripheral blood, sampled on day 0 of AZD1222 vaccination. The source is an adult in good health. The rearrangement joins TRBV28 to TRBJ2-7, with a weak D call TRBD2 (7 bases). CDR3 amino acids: CATRGGGSSYEQYF. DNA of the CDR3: TGTGCCACCAGAGGGGGGGGGAGCTCCTACGAGCAGTACTTC.